This TCR beta chain comes out of a study of T cell responses to AZD1222 COVID-19 vaccine. Second doses that came at about 4 or about 12 weeks were put together. Measured with immunoSEQ multiplex PCR; TCRdb has only the in-frame clones, and not every one. This sample carries some 170,000 clones, 90% to 95% of them seen once, and the ten largest clones take approximately 4.8%. Concerning this clone itself: Its antigen is not identified.

The V gene's germline CDR1 is SSHAT and CDR2 FNYEAQ (reference sequence). Trimming removed 1 base from V and 6 bases from J, with 15 bases in between. The CDR3 totals 16 residues. General study results and limits: After the peak T cell response, and only then, were repertoires sampled. White British people made up most donors, females outnumbered males, and clonal diversity was possibly underestimated.

This sequence originates from an adult who received the AZD1222 COVID-19 vaccine. The chain uses TRBV7-7 and TRBJ2-2, with TRBD1 as a possible D gene (6 bases). The material sequenced was peripheral blood, taken 28 days after the second AZD1222 dose. The CDR3 DNA follows: TGTGCCAGCAGCTTAGTTACAGGGAGTATCGCCGGGGAGCTGTTTTTT. This encodes CASSLVTGSIAGELFF.